This T cell receptor (beta chain) was identified during a study of T-cell memory formation after mild COVID-19. TCRdb independently ran MiXCR on the 5' RACE reads; one entry per CDR3 protein. The table has more than 400,000 distinct CDR3 sequences, 18% seen once. Germline V lookup: CDR1 LGHNT, CDR2 FRNRAP. V was trimmed by 3 bases and J by 5 bases, leaving 9 bases between them. CDR3 length: 13 residues. Overall study results and limits: The authors did not confirm SARS-CoV-2 specificity of second-wave clones peaking day 37.

About this clonotype: Its target is unknown.

The sequence was obtained from an adult woman who had mild COVID-19 (a few samples of this study predate the infection). Cell type and time point are not known. The rearrangement joins TRBV12-5 to TRBJ2-3; D remains ambiguous. Specimen: PBMCs or a T cell subset sorted from them (not recorded which). CDR3 sequence: CASGFTLEDTQYF. In nucleotides, the CDR3 is TGTGCTAGTGGTTTCACACTGGAAGATACGCAGTATTTT.